This T cell receptor (beta chain) was identified during a study of OX40 agonist ivuxolimab in advanced cancers. Study as a whole: Six ivuxolimab dose levels, 0.01 to 10 mg/kg, were given intravenously every 2 weeks. Study conclusions and caveats: Some of the nonresponding patients also showed low levels of normalized T-cell clonal expansion. Partial responders treated at 0.1-3.0 mg/kg exhibited clonal expansion among the lowest measured.

Using immunoSEQ multiplex PCR, the repertoire was profiled, and TCRdb retains in-frame clones only, with some absent. The sample has about 79,000 clones; 84% are singletons. The cohort excluded patients with autoimmune disease history or systemic immunosuppression. The CDR3 loop spans 15 amino acids. Germline V lookup: CDR1 LGHNA, CDR2 YSLEER. V lost 7 bases, J lost 4 bases, and 9 bases stayed unmatched. Concerning this clone: Antigen unknown.

The chain combines TRBV4-3 with TRBJ2-1, with 8 nucleotides matching TRBD2. The clonotype comes from an adult with an advanced solid tumor such as melanoma, head and neck, liver or kidney cancer. The source material was CD4+ or CD8+ T cells sorted from blood, sampled in a trial of the OX40 agonist ivuxolimab. In nucleotides, the CDR3 is TGCGCCAGCACCCCGGGGGGGTCCCCTTACAATGAGCAGTTCTTC. Translation gives CASTPGGSPYNEQFF.